This record concerns one T cell receptor (beta chain) sequence. Its antigen is still unknown. This sample was taken from a study of regulatory dendritic cells for organ transplantation. Regarding the study as a whole: Between individuals, the alloreactive memory CD8+ T cell pool differed considerably. Resting memory CD8+ T cells held the most alloreactive clonotypes.

Generated by immunoSEQ multiplex PCR, the TCRdb table keeps only in-frame clones and is missing some. Among 20,000 to 25,000 clones listed, approximately 85% were seen once. The CDR3 is 17 residues long. Germline V gene data show CDR1 as SNHLY and CDR2 as FYNNEI. V dropped 1 base and J dropped 3 bases, with 13 bases sitting between them. CFSE-labeled sorted T cells met regulatory or mature dendritic cells for approximately 5 days. This chain uses TRBV2 with TRBJ2-6; tentatively, D is TRBD2 (7 bases). Sequenced input: naive CD4+ T cells from blood cultured with regulatory dendritic cells. Subset noted: CD45RA+ naive T cells. The receptor was isolated from a human donor in good health. In DNA, the CDR3 is TGTGCCAGCAGTGAAGAAAGGGGGGGCAGTGGGGCCAACGTCCTGACTTTC. Its translation: CASSEERGGSGANVLTF.